These T cell receptor beta chains were read from a single sample in a study of CD8+CD57+ T cells in acquired aplastic anemia. TCRdb redid the calling of the reads with MiXCR, one entry per CDR3 protein. The sample carries roughly 200,000 distinct CDR3 sequences, more than 55% recorded once. Input material: sorted CD4+, CD8+, or CD8+CD57+ T cells (not recorded which) from PBMCs. All receptors derive from a human donor with aplastic anemia. CDR3s include the opening cysteine and the closing phenylalanine or tryptophan. The D gene is left open where the match is weak. A row's size may be missing; if present it is once, few, many or a size class.

>-|-|TRBV2|TRBJ2-1
TGTGCCAGCAGTGTCAGGGCGGTCGTGGGCAATGAGCAGTTCTTC
CASSVRAVVGNEQFF
>-|-|TRBV5-1|TRBJ2-1
TGCGCCAGCAGCGGCGACTGGGGCAATGAGCAGTTCTTC
CASSGDWGNEQFF
>-|TRBD2|TRBV7-6|TRBJ2-1
TGTGCCAGCAGCTTAGGGCTAGCGGGAGCAGGGAATGAGCAGTTCTTC
CASSLGLAGAGNEQFF
>-|-|TRBV7-2|TRBJ2-7
TGTGCCAGCAGTCGCGGGGTCAATCTCGAGCAGTACTTC
CASSRGVNLEQYF
>-|-|TRBV12-3/TRBV12-4|TRBJ2-3
TGTGCCAGCAGCATGAACACAGATACGCAGTATTTT
CASSMNTDTQYF
>-|TRBD1|TRBV20-1|TRBJ2-7
TGCAGTGCTAGGGACGGGACAGTCGAGCAGTACTTC
CSARDGTVEQYF
>-|TRBD2|TRBV2|TRBJ2-3
TGTGCCAGCATTCGGGGGGAGGCAGATACGCAGTATTTT
CASIRGEADTQYF
>many|-|TRBV28|TRBJ2-7
TGTGCCAGCACTAGAAGTGGAGTCTACGAGCAGTACTTC
CASTRSGVYEQYF
>once|-|TRBV5-1|TRBJ2-3
TGCGCCAGCAGCCGACCCCGCGGCGTTGCAGATACGCAGTATTTT
CASSRPRGVADTQYF
>-|-|TRBV12-5|TRBJ2-7
TGTGCCAGCAACCGTCCGGGACTCCTCTACGAGCAGTACTTC
CASNRPGLLYEQYF
>-|TRBD1|TRBV5-1|TRBJ1-2
TGTGCCAGCAGCCTCCGGGACAGCAGATCCTATGGCTACACCTTC
CASSLRDSRSYGYTF
>-|TRBD1|TRBV20-1|TRBJ1-6
TGCAGTGCCCCAAGTGGGACAGGGAATTCACCCCTCCACTTT
CSAPSGTGNSPLHF
>-|-|TRBV5-1|TRBJ1-2
TGCGCCAGCAGGCAGAGATCTAACTATGGCTACACCTTC
CASRQRSNYGYTF
>-|-|TRBV5-8|TRBJ2-7
TGTGCCAGCGGGACCAGGGGTGCAATCTCCTACGAGCAGTACTTC
CASGTRGAISYEQYF
>-|-|TRBV24-1|TRBJ2-2
TGTGCCACCAGTGAACGGGGGTCGGGCACCGGGGAGCTGTTTTTT
CATSERGSGTGELFF
>-|TRBD2|TRBV7-8|TRBJ2-7
TGTGCCAGCAGCTTACTAGCGGGAGTATACGAGCAGTACTTC
CASSLLAGVYEQYF
>-|-|TRBV4-1|TRBJ1-3
TGCGCCAGCAGCCAAGATGGGGACACAATAATCTATGGGGACACCATATATTTT
CASSQDGDTIIYGDTIYF
>few|-|TRBV2|TRBJ2-6
TGTGCCAGCAGTGGGTCACAGGTCTCTGGGGCCAACGTCCTGACTTTC
CASSGSQVSGANVLTF
>few|TRBD1|TRBV19|TRBJ2-7
TGTGCCAGTAGTGCGGGGACAGGACCTTCGTACGAGCAGTACTTC
CASSAGTGPSYEQYF
>few|-|TRBV10-3|TRBJ1-6
TGTGCCATCAGCCGCAGTGATTCACCCCTCCACTTT
CAISRSDSPLHF
>-|TRBD1|TRBV2|TRBJ1-4
TGTGCCAGCAGGGCTAGACAGGGATTGGGTGAAAAACTGTTTTTT
CASRARQGLGEKLFF
>once|-|TRBV20-1|TRBJ2-7
TGCAGTGCTAGAGATAGGGAAAGATCATACACCGGGGGAGCCTACGAGCAGTACTTC
CSARDRERSYTGGAYEQYF
>once|TRBD1|TRBV25-1|TRBJ2-1
TGTGCCAGCACCAAACAGGGGTTTCATGAGCAGTTCTTC
CASTKQGFHEQFF
>-|-|TRBV20-1|TRBJ1-2
TGCAGTGCTTGGATTGGCAGGGACTATGGCTACACCTTC
CSAWIGRDYGYTF
>few|TRBD2|TRBV30|TRBJ2-1
TGTGCCTGGAGTTGGCGGGGGGGCGGTGAGCAGTTCTTC
CAWSWRGGGEQFF
>-|-|TRBV2|TRBJ2-3
TGTGCCAGCAGTTCGGACGGGCAGAGGGGTACGCAGTATTTT
CASSSDGQRGTQYF
>-|TRBD2|TRBV7-2|TRBJ2-7
TGTGCCAGCAGCTTAGCGTGGTCTAGCGGGAGCTACGAGCAGTACTTC
CASSLAWSSGSYEQYF
>-|-|TRBV11-3|TRBJ2-7
TGTGCCAGCAGCTTAGCCCCGAACTACGAGCAGTACTTC
CASSLAPNYEQYF
>-|-|TRBV7-3|TRBJ1-2
TGTGCCAGCAGCTTAAATAGCCCAGGTGGGGGCTACACCTTC
CASSLNSPGGGYTF
>few|TRBD1|TRBV7-2|TRBJ2-3
TGTGCCAGCAGCCGCGATAGGGACAGTACAGATACGCAGTATTTT
CASSRDRDSTDTQYF
>-|TRBD1|TRBV24-1|TRBJ2-1
TGTGCCACCGATCCGGGACAGGGGTACAATGAGCAGTTCTTC
CATDPGQGYNEQFF
>many|TRBD2|TRBV19|TRBJ2-7
TGTGCCAGTAGTCCAAGCGGGGGACCCTACGAGCAGTACTTC
CASSPSGGPYEQYF
>few|-|TRBV20-1|TRBJ2-7
TGCAGTGCTGGGCCGGGGGCGGGGAGCTCCTACGAGCAGTACTTC
CSAGPGAGSSYEQYF
>-|-|TRBV19|TRBJ2-2
TGTGCCAGTAGTATAGAGGACGGGGAGCTGTTTTTT
CASSIEDGELFF
>many|-|TRBV19|TRBJ1-5
TGTGCCAGTGATACGAGGGACACCAATCAGCCCCAGCATTTT
CASDTRDTNQPQHF
>-|-|TRBV20-1|TRBJ1-1
TGCAGTGCTAGATTGGGAACAGCTTTCTTT
CSARLGTAFF
>-|TRBD1|TRBV20-1|TRBJ1-6
TGCAGTGCTAGAGTGGAGGGGGCAGGATCACCCCTCCACTTT
CSARVEGAGSPLHF
>-|-|TRBV10-3|TRBJ1-5
TGTGCCACCGCGGAGGGCGATAGCAATCAGCCCCAGCATTTT
CATAEGDSNQPQHF
>once|-|TRBV2|TRBJ2-7
TGTGCCAGCAGTGAAGGATGGGGGGGGCCGGCCTACGAGCAGTACTTC
CASSEGWGGPAYEQYF
>-|-|TRBV19|TRBJ2-7
TGTGCCAGTAGCCAAAACCGGGACGGCTACGAGCAGTACTTC
CASSQNRDGYEQYF
>-|-|TRBV13|TRBJ2-7
TGTGCCAGCAGCTTATCGAGGGGATTGTCCTACGAGCAGTACTTC
CASSLSRGLSYEQYF
>-|-|TRBV12-3/TRBV12-4|TRBJ1-2
TGTGCCAGCAGTTTCTCGACCGGTAACTATGGCTACACCTTC
CASSFSTGNYGYTF
>few|-|TRBV29-1|TRBJ1-1
TGCAGCGTTGGAAGACTCGTCACTGAAGCTTTCTTT
CSVGRLVTEAFF
>-|-|TRBV7-8|TRBJ2-7
TGTGCCAGCAGCTTGAAGCAGGAGCCCTACGAGCAGTACTTC
CASSLKQEPYEQYF
>few|TRBD2|TRBV2|TRBJ2-7
TGTGCCAGCAGTGAACACCAGCGGGGGGGTCCCCCCGAGCAGTACTTC
CASSEHQRGGPPEQYF
>-|TRBD1|TRBV19|TRBJ1-2
TGTGCCAGTAGTATAGCAGGGGGTAGGAACTATGGCTACACCTTC
CASSIAGGRNYGYTF
>many|-|TRBV9|TRBJ2-1
TGTGCCAGCAGCGTAGCTGGGGGGATGTATGGTGAGCAGTTCTTC
CASSVAGGMYGEQFF
>-|TRBD1|TRBV15|TRBJ1-1
TGTGCCACCAGCAGAAGGAGGGGGCTGGGCACTGAAGCTTTCTTT
CATSRRRGLGTEAFF
>-|-|TRBV9|TRBJ2-1
TGTGCCAGCAGCGTAGGCAGACCCTCCTACAATGAGCAGTTCTTC
CASSVGRPSYNEQFF
>-|TRBD1|TRBV15|TRBJ2-3
TGTGCCACCAGCGGGGACAGTCCTACTAGCACAGATACGCAGTATTTT
CATSGDSPTSTDTQYF
>once|TRBD1|TRBV7-9|TRBJ2-5
TGTGCCAGCAGCTACGGGACAGGGTATCAAGAGACCCAGTACTTC
CASSYGTGYQETQYF
>-|-|TRBV24-1|TRBJ2-2
TGTGCCAGCACCCTAAGGAACCAGGGGTGGAGCGGGGAGCTGTTTTTT
CASTLRNQGWSGELFF
>-|-|TRBV19|TRBJ1-5
TGTGCCAGTAGTACCCCACGGACAAGAGTTCAGCCCCAGCATTTT
CASSTPRTRVQPQHF
>-|-|TRBV9|TRBJ2-2
TGTGCCAGCAGCCCGACTCGTAGGACGTCCGGGGAGCTGTTTTTT
CASSPTRRTSGELFF